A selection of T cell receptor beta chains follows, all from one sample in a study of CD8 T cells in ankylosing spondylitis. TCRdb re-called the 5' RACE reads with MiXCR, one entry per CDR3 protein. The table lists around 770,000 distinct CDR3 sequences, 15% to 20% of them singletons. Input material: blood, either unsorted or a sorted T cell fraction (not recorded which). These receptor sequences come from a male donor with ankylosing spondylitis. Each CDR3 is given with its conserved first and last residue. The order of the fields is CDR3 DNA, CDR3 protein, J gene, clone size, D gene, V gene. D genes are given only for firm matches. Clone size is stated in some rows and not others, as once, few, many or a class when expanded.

CDR3 DNA: TGTGCCAGCAATTCCGACAGTAATTCACCCCTCCACTTT; CDR3 protein: CASNSDSNSPLHF; J gene: TRBJ1-6; clone size: NA; D gene: NA; V gene: TRBV2
CDR3 DNA: TGCGCCAGCAGCCAAGAGCCTAGCGGGAGGGTCGGGGAGCTGTTTTTT; CDR3 protein: CASSQEPSGRVGELFF; J gene: TRBJ2-2; clone size: NA; D gene: TRBD2; V gene: TRBV4-1
CDR3 DNA: TGTGCCAGCAGGGTGACTAGCGGGGGCCCCTACGAGCAGTACTTC; CDR3 protein: CASRVTSGGPYEQYF; J gene: TRBJ2-7; clone size: NA; D gene: TRBD2; V gene: TRBV5-4
CDR3 DNA: TGTGCTAGTGGTTTTGAGGGAGAGGACACTGAAGCTTTCTTT; CDR3 protein: CASGFEGEDTEAFF; J gene: TRBJ1-1; clone size: NA; D gene: NA; V gene: TRBV12-5
CDR3 DNA: TGTGCCAGCAGTTTAGCGGCAGGGTACTATGGCTACACCTTC; CDR3 protein: CASSLAAGYYGYTF; J gene: TRBJ1-2; clone size: few; D gene: NA; V gene: TRBV12-3/TRBV12-4
CDR3 DNA: TGTGCCAGCAGCTCCCCGGGACTAGCTGCCGGGGAGCTGTTTTTT; CDR3 protein: CASSSPGLAAGELFF; J gene: TRBJ2-2; clone size: NA; D gene: TRBD2; V gene: TRBV27
CDR3 DNA: TGTGCCATCAGTGATGCGTTAGGACAGGGGTCTCTCGAGCAGTACTTC; CDR3 protein: CAISDALGQGSLEQYF; J gene: TRBJ2-7; clone size: many; D gene: TRBD1; V gene: TRBV10-3
CDR3 DNA: TGCGCCAGCAGCTTGACCGCCGGGACAGGGGGGCCCGAGCAGTACTTC; CDR3 protein: CASSLTAGTGGPEQYF; J gene: TRBJ2-7; clone size: few; D gene: TRBD1; V gene: TRBV5-1
CDR3 DNA: TGTGCCAGCAGCTTAGGGGCTTCGTTTTCCTACGAGCAGTACTTC; CDR3 protein: CASSLGASFSYEQYF; J gene: TRBJ2-7; clone size: NA; D gene: NA; V gene: TRBV11-3
CDR3 DNA: TGCAGTGCTAGGGGGGACGCGCACCTCAATGAGCAGTTCTTC; CDR3 protein: CSARGDAHLNEQFF; J gene: TRBJ2-1; clone size: NA; D gene: NA; V gene: TRBV20-1
CDR3 DNA: TGCAGCGGGACAGTTAGCACTGAAGCTTTCTTT; CDR3 protein: CSGTVSTEAFF; J gene: TRBJ1-1; clone size: NA; D gene: NA; V gene: TRBV29-1
CDR3 DNA: TGTGCCAGCAGTAAGGACGAGGGAAGTCGGACCGGGGAGCTGTTTTTT; CDR3 protein: CASSKDEGSRTGELFF; J gene: TRBJ2-2; clone size: NA; D gene: NA; V gene: TRBV2
CDR3 DNA: TGCAGTGCCCCTACACTAGCGGGAGGGGTTGAGCAGTTCTTC; CDR3 protein: CSAPTLAGGVEQFF; J gene: TRBJ2-1; clone size: once; D gene: TRBD2; V gene: TRBV20-1
CDR3 DNA: TGTGCCACGTCAGGGGCGGGACCCAATGAGCAGTTCTTC; CDR3 protein: CATSGAGPNEQFF; J gene: TRBJ2-1; clone size: once; D gene: NA; V gene: TRBV25-1
CDR3 DNA: TGCGCCAGCAGCCAAGGCACTAGCGGGAGTTTTGAGGAGCAGTTCTTC; CDR3 protein: CASSQGTSGSFEEQFF; J gene: TRBJ2-1; clone size: NA; D gene: TRBD2; V gene: TRBV4-3
CDR3 DNA: TGTGCCAGCAGCTTAATGGAAACTGAAGCTTTCTTT; CDR3 protein: CASSLMETEAFF; J gene: TRBJ1-1; clone size: few; D gene: NA; V gene: TRBV7-2
CDR3 DNA: TGTGCCAGCAGTTCCTCCCCATTTGGCAATCAGCCCCAGCATTTT; CDR3 protein: CASSSSPFGNQPQHF; J gene: TRBJ1-5; clone size: few; D gene: NA; V gene: TRBV28
CDR3 DNA: TGTGCCAGTAGTATGCTCCTAGCGGGAGGGCCGGGAGAGCAGTTCTTC; CDR3 protein: CASSMLLAGGPGEQFF; J gene: TRBJ2-1; clone size: NA; D gene: TRBD2; V gene: TRBV19
CDR3 DNA: TGTGCCAGCAGCAGGACAGCCCTAAATGAAAAACTGTTTTTT; CDR3 protein: CASSRTALNEKLFF; J gene: TRBJ1-4; clone size: few; D gene: NA; V gene: TRBV5-6
CDR3 DNA: TGTGCCAGCAGCTTGGCTGAGGGGCAGTCGGTTGAGCAGTACTTC; CDR3 protein: CASSLAEGQSVEQYF; J gene: TRBJ2-7; clone size: few; D gene: NA; V gene: TRBV5-5
CDR3 DNA: TGTGCCAGCAGCTCAAATCACTGGTACAATGAGCAGTTCTTC; CDR3 protein: CASSSNHWYNEQFF; J gene: TRBJ2-1; clone size: NA; D gene: NA; V gene: TRBV7-9
CDR3 DNA: TGTGCCAGCAGTTTGCCCTCAGGGGGCAATCAGCCCCAGCATTTT; CDR3 protein: CASSLPSGGNQPQHF; J gene: TRBJ1-5; clone size: many; D gene: NA; V gene: TRBV28
CDR3 DNA: TGTGCCAGCAGCTTGACTAGCGGGGGGAAACGGGAGCTGTTTTTT; CDR3 protein: CASSLTSGGKRELFF; J gene: TRBJ2-2; clone size: NA; D gene: TRBD2; V gene: TRBV13
CDR3 DNA: TGCAGTGCTAGTAGCCCCGGACTAGCGGTATCCTACAATGAGCAGTTCTTC; CDR3 protein: CSASSPGLAVSYNEQFF; J gene: TRBJ2-1; clone size: NA; D gene: TRBD2; V gene: TRBV20-1
CDR3 DNA: TGTGCCAGCAGGCAGAGCCGGGACAGGGGGCCCTTCCAAGAGACCCAGTACTTC; CDR3 protein: CASRQSRDRGPFQETQYF; J gene: TRBJ2-5; clone size: NA; D gene: TRBD1; V gene: TRBV11-1
CDR3 DNA: TGTGCCAGCAGCCCCTCGGGGCTAGCGGGAGGGGGCTACGAGCAGTACTTC; CDR3 protein: CASSPSGLAGGGYEQYF; J gene: TRBJ2-7; clone size: NA; D gene: TRBD2; V gene: TRBV28
CDR3 DNA: TGCGCCAGCAGCCGAGAAGATTGGGGGGAGCTGGTACATGGCTACACCTTC; CDR3 protein: CASSREDWGELVHGYTF; J gene: TRBJ1-2; clone size: NA; D gene: NA; V gene: TRBV4-3
CDR3 DNA: TGTGCCAGCAGCGACAGGGGCTCGAAGGCAACAGATACGCAGTATTTT; CDR3 protein: CASSDRGSKATDTQYF; J gene: TRBJ2-3; clone size: NA; D gene: TRBD1; V gene: TRBV3-1
CDR3 DNA: TGTGCCAGCAGTTCCACTCCGGCGGGCCGGGACGAGCAGTACTTC; CDR3 protein: CASSSTPAGRDEQYF; J gene: TRBJ2-7; clone size: few; D gene: NA; V gene: TRBV28
CDR3 DNA: TGCAGTGGTGACGGACTAGCGGCATCCTACGAGCAGTACTTC; CDR3 protein: CSGDGLAASYEQYF; J gene: TRBJ2-7; clone size: NA; D gene: TRBD2; V gene: TRBV20-1
CDR3 DNA: TGTGCCAGCAGCCGCAGGGGGCTTCCTGGCTACACCTTC; CDR3 protein: CASSRRGLPGYTF; J gene: TRBJ1-2; clone size: NA; D gene: TRBD1; V gene: TRBV7-9
CDR3 DNA: TGTGCCAGTAGGGACGAGTGGGGGAGGAATCAGCCCCAGCATTTT; CDR3 protein: CASRDEWGRNQPQHF; J gene: TRBJ1-5; clone size: few; D gene: NA; V gene: TRBV19
CDR3 DNA: TGCAGTGCTAGAGATATTGGACTAGCGGGAACCCATGAGCAGTTCTTC; CDR3 protein: CSARDIGLAGTHEQFF; J gene: TRBJ2-1; clone size: NA; D gene: TRBD2; V gene: TRBV20-1
CDR3 DNA: TGTGCCAGCAGTTACGGGGGGACAGGTCTCACTGAAGCTTTCTTT; CDR3 protein: CASSYGGTGLTEAFF; J gene: TRBJ1-1; clone size: few; D gene: TRBD1; V gene: TRBV6-5
CDR3 DNA: TGCAGTACTGGACGGAGGAACACTGAAGCTTTCTTT; CDR3 protein: CSTGRRNTEAFF; J gene: TRBJ1-1; clone size: few; D gene: NA; V gene: TRBV20-1
CDR3 DNA: TGCAGTGCTAGAGAAGGCAGCGCTGATTTGGAGACCCAGTACTTC; CDR3 protein: CSAREGSADLETQYF; J gene: TRBJ2-5; clone size: NA; D gene: NA; V gene: TRBV20-1
CDR3 DNA: TGTGCCAGCACCCCCGGGGACAGGGAGCCCCCTAACTATGGCTACACCTTC; CDR3 protein: CASTPGDREPPNYGYTF; J gene: TRBJ1-2; clone size: many; D gene: TRBD1; V gene: TRBV28
CDR3 DNA: TGTGCCAGCAGTTTTCTATCGGGAGCGGTCCCCGAGCAGTACTTC; CDR3 protein: CASSFLSGAVPEQYF; J gene: TRBJ2-7; clone size: few; D gene: NA; V gene: TRBV12-3/TRBV12-4
CDR3 DNA: TGTGCCTGGAGTTTCCAGAGCTCCTACAATGAGCAGTTCTTC; CDR3 protein: CAWSFQSSYNEQFF; J gene: TRBJ2-1; clone size: NA; D gene: NA; V gene: TRBV30
CDR3 DNA: TGTGCCAGCAGCTTCGAAACAGGCCCCCACTACGAGCAGTACTTC; CDR3 protein: CASSFETGPHYEQYF; J gene: TRBJ2-7; clone size: NA; D gene: NA; V gene: TRBV11-3
CDR3 DNA: TGTGCCAGCAAAGACGGAGGCCTGGGACTAGAGGCGGGGGCCCAGTACTTC; CDR3 protein: CASKDGGLGLEAGAQYF; J gene: TRBJ2-5; clone size: NA; D gene: TRBD2; V gene: TRBV28
CDR3 DNA: TGTGCCTGGAGTGCCCCTTCTAGCGGGAGGGAACCTTGGGATACGCAGTATTTT; CDR3 protein: CAWSAPSSGREPWDTQYF; J gene: TRBJ2-3; clone size: NA; D gene: TRBD2; V gene: TRBV30
CDR3 DNA: TGTGCCAGCAGTTTTGGGGGTGCGTTGGGGGGTGATGAGCAGTACTTC; CDR3 protein: CASSFGGALGGDEQYF; J gene: TRBJ2-7; clone size: NA; D gene: NA; V gene: TRBV12-3/TRBV12-4
CDR3 DNA: TGTGCCAGCAGTTTAGCGTATGGGGGCCCAAACAATGAGCAGTTCTTC; CDR3 protein: CASSLAYGGPNNEQFF; J gene: TRBJ2-1; clone size: few; D gene: NA; V gene: TRBV12-3/TRBV12-4